These T cell receptor beta chains were read from a single sample in a study of vaccination effects on CD4 cells after COVID-19. These receptors lack a known antigen. Measured with immunoSEQ multiplex PCR; TCRdb has only the in-frame clones, and not every one. The profile shows about 43,000 clones, 70% to 80% of them singletons. The material sequenced was CD4+ T cells from PBMCs cultured with SARS-CoV-2 spike peptides, taken before COVID-19 vaccination. The receptors shown here come from a human donor who received a COVID-19 vaccine. Each CDR3 is given with its conserved first and last residue. Fields, in order: D gene, clone size, V gene, J gene, CDR3 DNA, CDR3 protein. D genes are given only for firm matches. Some rows have no size entry. The others give once, few or many, or a class for an expanded clone.

TRBD1	once	TRBV6-4	TRBJ1-1	TGTGCCAGCAGAGTACAGGGGCGAACCTCCACTGAAGCTTTCTTT	CASRVQGRTSTEAFF
-	-	TRBV12-3/TRBV12-4	TRBJ1-2	TGTGCCAGCAGTTTATGGGACTATGGCTACACCTTC	CASSLWDYGYTF
-	-	TRBV7-2	TRBJ2-5	TGTGCCAGCAGATCCACCGGGTTCGAGACCCAGTACTTC	CASRSTGFETQYF
-	-	TRBV6-2/TRBV6-3	TRBJ2-5	TGTGCCAGCAGCAACGGGGAGACCCAGTACTTC	CASSNGETQYF
-	-	TRBV6-5	TRBJ2-1	TGTGCCAGCAGTTACCAGCGATACAATGAGCAGTTCTTC	CASSYQRYNEQFF
-	once	TRBV7-9	TRBJ1-5	TGTGCCAGCAGCTTAGGGGAGTCGGCCCAGCATTTT	CASSLGESAQHF
-	-	TRBV20-1	TRBJ1-1	TGCAGTGCTAGAGATCGGGGAGGAGCTTTCTTT	CSARDRGGAFF
-	-	TRBV3-1/TRBV3-2	TRBJ1-6	TGTGCCAGCAGCCAAGGGTTCGCAGGACCTAATTCACCCCTCCACTTT	CASSQGFAGPNSPLHF
-	once	TRBV3-1/TRBV3-2	TRBJ2-2	TGTGCCAGCACCAAAAGTACAGGGCGCGCCGGGGAGCTGTTTTTT	CASTKSTGRAGELFF
-	-	TRBV3-1/TRBV3-2	TRBJ1-2	TGTGCCAGCAGCCTCCGCTTCCAGGGGTGGTATGGCTACACCTTC	CASSLRFQGWYGYTF
-	-	TRBV7-2	TRBJ2-1	TGTGCCAGCAGTCGCCTCCAAAGCTCCTACAATGAGCAGTTCTTC	CASSRLQSSYNEQFF
TRBD1	once	TRBV19	TRBJ2-3	TGTGCCAGTGGACGGGACAGGAGAGCTAGCACAGATACGCAGTATTTT	CASGRDRRASTDTQYF
-	-	TRBV4-3	TRBJ1-3	TGCGCCAGCAGCCAAAGTGTTCAGGGGTCTGGAAACACCATATATTTT	CASSQSVQGSGNTIYF
-	few	TRBV19	TRBJ1-2	TGTGCCAGTAGTCTCACCCGCAGGCGGACGGACGGCTACACCTTC	CASSLTRRRTDGYTF
TRBD1	-	TRBV18	TRBJ1-1	TGTGCCAGCTCACCACCGGCTAGGACAGGGGGCATGAACACTGAAGCTTTCTTT	CASSPPARTGGMNTEAFF
TRBD1	-	TRBV6-2/TRBV6-3	TRBJ1-2	TGTGCCAGCAGTTACTCGGGGACAGGGGGAATATCTAACTATGGCTACACCTTC	CASSYSGTGGISNYGYTF
-	-	TRBV7-2	TRBJ1-5	TGTGCCAGCAGTACGTGGGGGGACCAGCCCCAGCATTTT	CASSTWGDQPQHF
-	-	TRBV3-1/TRBV3-2	TRBJ1-4	TGTGCCAGCAGTCCCGGGGGCCTTAATGAAAAACTGTTTTTT	CASSPGGLNEKLFF
-	-	TRBV7-3	TRBJ1-1	TGTGCCAGCAGCTTAGACCACGGTAAAACTGAAGCTTTCTTT	CASSLDHGKTEAFF
-	-	TRBV30	TRBJ2-3	TGTGCCTGGAGTGACCTCAGCGTAGGGAGCGATACGCAGTATTTT	CAWSDLSVGSDTQYF
-	once	TRBV29-1	TRBJ2-3	TGCAGCGTGACGGTGGGGGCAGATACGCAGTATTTT	CSVTVGADTQYF
-	-	TRBV14	TRBJ2-4	TGTGCCAGCAGCCAAGCTGGGGCCGTTCTGGCCAAAAACATTCAGTACTTC	CASSQAGAVLAKNIQYF
TRBD1	once	TRBV28	TRBJ1-2	TGTGCCAGCAGTTTCTTGGACAGGGGCGGCTACACCTTC	CASSFLDRGGYTF
-	-	TRBV5-6	TRBJ1-4	TGTGCCAGCAGCCCGCGGGTGGGTAATGAAAAACTGTTTTTT	CASSPRVGNEKLFF
-	-	TRBV5-1	TRBJ1-1	TGCGCCAGCAGTATTTACAGCAAAAACACTGAAGCTTTCTTT	CASSIYSKNTEAFF
-	-	TRBV19	TRBJ1-4	TGTGCCAGTAGTCTGAGCGGGACTCGAAGGAAACTGTTTTTT	CASSLSGTRRKLFF
-	-	TRBV9	TRBJ2-2	TGTGCCAGCAGCGTAGCTGCGTCCCGCACCGGGGAGCTGTTTTTT	CASSVAASRTGELFF
-	few	TRBV6-5	TRBJ1-5	TGTGCCAGCCAGGCAGTAAGGGTCCAGCCCCAGCATTTT	CASQAVRVQPQHF
-	-	TRBV10-3	TRBJ2-3	TGTGCCATCAACGGGAATACAGCTGATACGCAGTATTTT	CAINGNTADTQYF
-	-	TRBV15	TRBJ2-1	TGTGCCACCAGCAGAGAACGCTTTCAGGGTTCGAGGTACAATGAGCAGTTCTTC	CATSRERFQGSRYNEQFF
-	-	TRBV7-2	TRBJ2-5	TGTGCCAGCAGCTTAGAACGGGGACGGGAGACCCAGTACTTC	CASSLERGRETQYF
-	-	TRBV19	TRBJ1-5	TGTGCCAGTACCGGGGTTAGCAATCAGCCCCAGCATTTT	CASTGVSNQPQHF
TRBD1	-	TRBV18	TRBJ1-1	TGTGCCAGCTCCCAAGACAGGGGGCAACTGGAAGCTTTCTTT	CASSQDRGQLEAFF
-	-	TRBV5-1	TRBJ1-1	TGCGCCAGCAGCTCGAGAGGCCGAGGTACCGCCCAGGTGAACACTGAAGCTTTCTTT	CASSSRGRGTAQVNTEAFF
-	-	TRBV13	TRBJ2-1	TGTGCCAGCAGCTTTAGGGAAATTAGCTCCTACAATGAGCAGTTCTTC	CASSFREISSYNEQFF
-	once	TRBV20-1	TRBJ1-4	TGCAGTGTTGATAGGGGTGAAAAACTGTTTTTT	CSVDRGEKLFF
TRBD1	-	TRBV4-1	TRBJ2-2	TGCGCCAGCAGCCTAGAGACAGGGACGAACACCGGGGAGCTGTTTTTT	CASSLETGTNTGELFF
-	-	TRBV4-2	TRBJ1-3	TGTGCCAGCAGCCAAGATTTATCAGGCGTCTCTGGAAACACCATATATTTT	CASSQDLSGVSGNTIYF
TRBD2	-	TRBV7-3	TRBJ2-1	TGTGCCAGCAGCCCCGGGACTAGCTTCAATGAGCAGTTCTTC	CASSPGTSFNEQFF
-	few	TRBV15	TRBJ1-6	TGTGCCACCAGCAGAGTGGAGAATTCACCCCTCCACTTT	CATSRVENSPLHF
TRBD2	-	TRBV30	TRBJ2-5	TGTGCCTGGAGTGTACTGGGTGGCGGGGGTAAAGAGACCCAGTACTTC	CAWSVLGGGGKETQYF
-	-	TRBV4-1	TRBJ2-5	TGCGCCAGCAGCCACTTAGGGGACCGAGAGACCCAGTACTTC	CASSHLGDRETQYF
-	-	TRBV4-2	TRBJ1-4	TGTGCCAGCAGCCAAGTTTGGATTGAAGGAAAACTGTTTTTT	CASSQVWIEGKLFF
TRBD2	-	TRBV6-5	TRBJ2-5	TGTGCCAGCAGGAAAAGGACTAGCGGCCAAGAGACCCAGTACTTC	CASRKRTSGQETQYF
-	once	TRBV21-1	TRBJ2-1	TGTGCCAGCAGCAAAGGTTATGAGGACAGGGGGCGGATGTATGAGCAGTTCTTC	CASSKGYEDRGRMYEQFF